This T cell receptor (beta chain) was identified during a study of Graves' ophthalmopathy and Graves' hyperthyroidism. Study-wide points: At around 68% sensitivity and over 72% specificity, the model predicted progression of the ophthalmopathy.

Remarks on this clonotype: Its antigen is as yet unknown.

V lost 4 bases, J lost 4 bases, and 11 bases stayed unmatched. There are 16 residues in the CDR3. The V gene's germline CDR1 is SEHNR and CDR2 FQNEAQ (reference sequence). The sequenced template was RNA, covering the TCR beta CDR3 region. Investigators did first-round RT-PCR with HTBI primers, then second-round multiplex PCR. TCRdb recomputed calls from the multiplex PCR reads with MiXCR, one row per CDR3 protein. Altogether over a million distinct CDR3 sequences are present, about 38% being singletons, with the ten largest covering approximately 12%. Specimen: peripheral blood or thyroid tissue (not recorded which). V gene TRBV7-9 combines with J gene TRBJ2-7, with TRBD1 identical over 9 bases. The TCR sequence derives from an adult man with Graves' hyperthyroidism. The CDR3 coding sequence is TGTGCCAGCAGCTCGCAACAGGGACAGGGTGGGTACGAGCAGTACTTC. This codes for CASSSQQGQGGYEQYF.